This T cell receptor (beta chain) was recovered during a study of shared clonotypes between healthy human individuals. Naive CD8 cells lacked CD45RO and underwent positive selection for CCR7, leaving out terminally differentiated effector memory CD45RA+ cells. Profiling relied on immunoSEQ multiplex PCR, and the TCRdb table lists in-frame clones only, not all of them. The sample includes 1.5 million to 2.5 million clones, about 95% of them seen just once. The length of the CDR3 is 15 residues. V lost 4 bases to trimming and J lost 0 bases, with 9 bases between them. The germline CDR1 and CDR2 sequences are MNHNS and SASEGT.

This clonotype was obtained from a man aged 18 to 35 in good health. The sequenced sample was naive CD8+ T cells sorted from blood. J is TRBJ2-2 and V is TRBV6-1, with TRBD2 as a possible D gene (6 bases). The CDR3 reads CASSGGNANTGELFF. CDR3 DNA: TGTGCCAGCAGTGGCGGGAACGCGAACACCGGGGAGCTGTTTTTT.